This T cell receptor (beta chain) was sequenced during a study of blood T cell repertoires in COVID-19. V shed 5 bases and J 5 bases; nucleotides not matched to a gene: 11. Germline CDR1 MDHEN, CDR2 SYDVKM. This CDR3 is 15 amino acids long. Produced via immunoSEQ multiplex PCR; TCRdb's table is partial and in-frame only. This sample has roughly 200,000 clones, with about 84% found just once. Seattle patient enrollment occurred during active infection, with longitudinal follow-up thereafter. This TCR was sampled from a woman of 80 years or more with COVID-19, enrolled during active disease. V usage is TRBV28 and J usage is TRBJ2-7; 8 bases fit TRBD2. Sequenced input: peripheral blood. The CDR3 is CASSPPGGRRHEQYF. CDR3 sequence (DNA): TGTGCCAGCAGTCCCCCCGGCGGGAGGAGACACGAGCAGTACTTC. The whole variable domain, remainder taken from reference TRBV28 and TRBJ2-7, is DVKVTQSSRYLVKRTGEKVFLECVQDMDHENMFWYRQDPGLGLRLIYFSYDVKMKEKGDIPEGYSVSREKKERFSLILESASTNQTSMYLCASSPPGGRRHEQYFGPGTRLTVT.